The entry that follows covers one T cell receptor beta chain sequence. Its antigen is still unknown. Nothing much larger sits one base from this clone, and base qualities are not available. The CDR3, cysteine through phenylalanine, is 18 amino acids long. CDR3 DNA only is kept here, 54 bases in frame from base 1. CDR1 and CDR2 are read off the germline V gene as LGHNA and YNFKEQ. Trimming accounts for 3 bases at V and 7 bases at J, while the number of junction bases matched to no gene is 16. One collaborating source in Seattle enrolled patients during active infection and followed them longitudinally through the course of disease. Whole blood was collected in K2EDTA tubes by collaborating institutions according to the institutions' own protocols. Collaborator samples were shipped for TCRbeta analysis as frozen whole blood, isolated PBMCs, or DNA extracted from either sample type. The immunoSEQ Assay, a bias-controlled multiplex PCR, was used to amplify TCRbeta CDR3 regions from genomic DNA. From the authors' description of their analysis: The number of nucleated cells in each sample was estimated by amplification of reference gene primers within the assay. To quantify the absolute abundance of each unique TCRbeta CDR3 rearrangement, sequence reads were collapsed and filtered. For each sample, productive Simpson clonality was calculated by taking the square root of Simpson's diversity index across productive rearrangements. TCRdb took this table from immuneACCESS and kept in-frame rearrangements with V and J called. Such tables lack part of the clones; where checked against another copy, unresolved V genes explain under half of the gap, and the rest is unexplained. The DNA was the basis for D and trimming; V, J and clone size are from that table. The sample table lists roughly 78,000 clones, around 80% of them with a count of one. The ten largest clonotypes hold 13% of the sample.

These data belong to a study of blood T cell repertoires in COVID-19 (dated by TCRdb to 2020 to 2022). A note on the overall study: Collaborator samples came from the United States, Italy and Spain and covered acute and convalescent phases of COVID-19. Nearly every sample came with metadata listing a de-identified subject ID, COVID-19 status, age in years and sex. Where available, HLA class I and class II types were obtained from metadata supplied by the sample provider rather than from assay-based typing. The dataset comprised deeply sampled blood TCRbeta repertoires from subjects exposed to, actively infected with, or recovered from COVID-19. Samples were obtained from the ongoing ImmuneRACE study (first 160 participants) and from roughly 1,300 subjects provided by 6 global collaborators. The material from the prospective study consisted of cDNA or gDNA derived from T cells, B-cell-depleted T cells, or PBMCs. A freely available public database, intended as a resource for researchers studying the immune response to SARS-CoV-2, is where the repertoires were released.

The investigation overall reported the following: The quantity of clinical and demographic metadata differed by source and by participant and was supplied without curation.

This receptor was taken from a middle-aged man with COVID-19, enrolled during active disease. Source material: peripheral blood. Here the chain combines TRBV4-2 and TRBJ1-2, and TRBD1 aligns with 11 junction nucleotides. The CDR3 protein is CASSQPPGQGVPSSGYTF. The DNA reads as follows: TGTGCCAGCAGCCAGCCGCCGGGACAGGGGGTCCCTTCCTCTGGCTACACCTTC.